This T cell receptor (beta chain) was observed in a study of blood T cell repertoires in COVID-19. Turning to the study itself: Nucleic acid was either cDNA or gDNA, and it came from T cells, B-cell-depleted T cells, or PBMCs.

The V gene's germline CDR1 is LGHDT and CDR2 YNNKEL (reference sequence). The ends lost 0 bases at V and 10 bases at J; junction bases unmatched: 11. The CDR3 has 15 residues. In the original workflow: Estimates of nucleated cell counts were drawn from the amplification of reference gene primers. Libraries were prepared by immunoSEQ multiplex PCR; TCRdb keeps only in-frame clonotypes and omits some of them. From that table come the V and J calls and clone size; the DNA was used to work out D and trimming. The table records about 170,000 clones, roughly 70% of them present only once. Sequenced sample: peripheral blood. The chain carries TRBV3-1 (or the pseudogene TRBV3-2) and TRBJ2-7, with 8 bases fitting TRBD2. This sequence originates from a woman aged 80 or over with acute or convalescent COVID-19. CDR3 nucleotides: TGTGCCAGCAGCCAAGAGCCGCGAGCGGGGGCGAGTCAGTACTTC. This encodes CASSQEPRAGASQYF.